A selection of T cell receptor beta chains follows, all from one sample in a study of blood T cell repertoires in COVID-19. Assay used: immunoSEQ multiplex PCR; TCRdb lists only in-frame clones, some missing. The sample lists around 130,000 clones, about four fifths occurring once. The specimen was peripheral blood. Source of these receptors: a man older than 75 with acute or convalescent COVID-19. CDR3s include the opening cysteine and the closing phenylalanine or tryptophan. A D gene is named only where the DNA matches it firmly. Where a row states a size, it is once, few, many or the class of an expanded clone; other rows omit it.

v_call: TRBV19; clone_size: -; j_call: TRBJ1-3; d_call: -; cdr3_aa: CASSILGSTVGNTIYF; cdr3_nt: TGTGCCAGTAGTATCCTCGGGTCTACTGTTGGAAACACCATATATTTT
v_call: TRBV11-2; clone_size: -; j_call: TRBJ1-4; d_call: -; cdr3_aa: CASSLPPNEKLFF; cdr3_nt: TGTGCCAGCAGCTTACCTCCTAATGAAAAACTGTTTTTT
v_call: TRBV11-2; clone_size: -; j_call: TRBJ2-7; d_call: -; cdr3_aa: CASSLVPLGGTYEQYF; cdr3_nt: TGTGCCAGCAGCTTAGTCCCTCTGGGGGGAACCTACGAGCAGTACTTC
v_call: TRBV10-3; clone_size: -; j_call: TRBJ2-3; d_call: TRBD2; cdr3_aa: CAIGLAGSTDTQYF; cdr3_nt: TGTGCCATCGGACTAGCGGGGAGCACAGATACGCAGTATTTT
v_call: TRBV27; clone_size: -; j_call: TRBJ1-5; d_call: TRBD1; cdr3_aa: CASSREDRGYSNQPQHF; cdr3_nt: TGTGCCAGCAGTCGAGAGGACAGGGGGTATAGCAATCAGCCCCAGCATTTT
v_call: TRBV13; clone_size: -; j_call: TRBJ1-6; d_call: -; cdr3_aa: CASSAADRNNSPLHF; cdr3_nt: TGTGCCAGCAGCGCCGCGGACAGAAATAATTCACCCCTCCACTTT
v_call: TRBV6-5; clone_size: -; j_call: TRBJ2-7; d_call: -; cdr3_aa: CASTHEGGASYEQYF; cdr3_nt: TGTGCCAGCACACATGAAGGGGGTGCGTCCTACGAGCAGTACTTC
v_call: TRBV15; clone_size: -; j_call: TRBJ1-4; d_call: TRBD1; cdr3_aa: CATSRTGGFEKLFF; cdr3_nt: TGTGCCACCAGCAGGACAGGGGGCTTTGAAAAACTGTTTTTT
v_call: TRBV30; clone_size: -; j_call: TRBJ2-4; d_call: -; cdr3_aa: CAWSVAGFEDIQYF; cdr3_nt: TGTGCCTGGAGTGTCGCGGGTTTTGAAGACATTCAGTACTTC
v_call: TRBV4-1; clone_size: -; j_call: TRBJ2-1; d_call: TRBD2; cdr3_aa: CASSLLGLSSYNEQFF; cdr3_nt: TGCGCCAGCAGCCTACTGGGACTAAGCTCCTACAATGAGCAGTTCTTC
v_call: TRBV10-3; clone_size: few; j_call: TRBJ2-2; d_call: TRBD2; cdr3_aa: CAIRPPSGGSGELFF; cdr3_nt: TGTGCCATCAGACCTCCTAGCGGGGGAAGCGGGGAGCTGTTTTTT
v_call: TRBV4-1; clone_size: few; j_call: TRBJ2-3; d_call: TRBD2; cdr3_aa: CASSQGMRGWSRRLSSTDTQYF; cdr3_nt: TGCGCCAGCAGCCAAGGTATGCGGGGGTGGAGTCGTAGGCTATCGTCCACAGATACGCAGTATTTT
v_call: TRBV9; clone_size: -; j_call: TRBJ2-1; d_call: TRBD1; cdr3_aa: CASSVEGRGNNEQFF; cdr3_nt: TGTGCCAGCAGCGTAGAGGGCAGGGGGAACAATGAGCAGTTCTTC
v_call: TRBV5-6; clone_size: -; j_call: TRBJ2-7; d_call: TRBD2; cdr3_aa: CASSGSGGAGEQYF; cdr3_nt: TGTGCCAGCAGCGGTAGCGGGGGGGCCGGAGAGCAGTACTTC
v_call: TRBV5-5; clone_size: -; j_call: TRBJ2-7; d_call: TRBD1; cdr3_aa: CASSPSTGDYEQYF; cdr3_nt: TGTGCCAGCAGCCCTTCGACAGGGGACTACGAGCAGTACTTC
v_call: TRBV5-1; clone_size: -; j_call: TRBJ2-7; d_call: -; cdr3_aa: CASSLGRGTPYEQYF; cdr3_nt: TGCGCCAGCAGCTTGGGTAGGGGCACACCCTACGAGCAGTACTTC
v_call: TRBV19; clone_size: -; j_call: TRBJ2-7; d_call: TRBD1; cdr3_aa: CASRPDPGQGPYEQYF; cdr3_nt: TGTGCCAGTAGGCCCGACCCGGGACAGGGACCTTACGAGCAGTACTTC
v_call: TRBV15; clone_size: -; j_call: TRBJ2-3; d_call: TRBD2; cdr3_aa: CATSRDKRGTKLSEDTQYF; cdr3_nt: TGTGCCACCAGCAGAGATAAGCGGGGCACGAAACTTAGTGAAGATACGCAGTATTTT
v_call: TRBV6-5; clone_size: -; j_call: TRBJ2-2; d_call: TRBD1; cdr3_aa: CASRLDRGNTGELFF; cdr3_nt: TGTGCCAGCAGGCTGGACAGGGGGAACACCGGGGAGCTGTTTTTT
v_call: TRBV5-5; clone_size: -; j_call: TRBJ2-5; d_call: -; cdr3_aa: CASSLESLKETQYF; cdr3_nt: TGTGCCAGCAGCTTGGAGAGTTTGAAAGAGACCCAGTACTTC
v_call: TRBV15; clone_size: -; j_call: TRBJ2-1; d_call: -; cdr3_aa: CATSSLDRKYNEQFF; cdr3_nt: TGTGCCACCAGCAGCCTCGACAGGAAATACAATGAGCAGTTCTTC
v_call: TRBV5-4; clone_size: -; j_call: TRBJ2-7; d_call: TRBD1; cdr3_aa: CASSRDGTAYEQYF; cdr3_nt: TGTGCCAGCAGTAGAGACGGGACAGCCTACGAGCAGTACTTC
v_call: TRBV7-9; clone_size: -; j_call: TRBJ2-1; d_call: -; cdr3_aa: CASSLVKGPENEQFF; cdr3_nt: TGTGCCAGCAGCTTAGTTAAGGGGCCCGAGAATGAGCAGTTCTTC
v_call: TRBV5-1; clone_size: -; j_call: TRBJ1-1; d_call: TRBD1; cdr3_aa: CASSGGTGNTEAFF; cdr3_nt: TGCGCCAGCAGCGGAGGGACAGGGAACACTGAAGCTTTCTTT
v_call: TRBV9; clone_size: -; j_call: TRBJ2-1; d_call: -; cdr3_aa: CASSVDLDEQFF; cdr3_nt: TGTGCCAGCAGCGTTGATTTAGATGAGCAGTTCTTC
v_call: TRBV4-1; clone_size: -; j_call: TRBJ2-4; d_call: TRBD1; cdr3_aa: CASSQDVGTGLGPQRIQYF; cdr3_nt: TGCGCCAGCAGCCAAGATGTGGGGACAGGTTTGGGCCCGCAACGCATTCAGTACTTC
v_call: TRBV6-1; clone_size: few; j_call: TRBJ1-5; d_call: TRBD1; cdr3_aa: CAPRGRVFQPQHF; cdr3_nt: TGTGCCCCGAGGGGGCGCGTGTTTCAGCCCCAGCATTTT
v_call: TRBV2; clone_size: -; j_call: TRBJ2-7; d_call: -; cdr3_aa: CASSRRPYEQYF; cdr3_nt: TGTGCCAGCAGTCGGCGGCCCTACGAGCAGTACTTC
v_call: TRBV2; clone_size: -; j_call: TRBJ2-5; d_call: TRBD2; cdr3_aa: CASEAGVGTQYF; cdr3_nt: TGTGCCAGCGAAGCGGGGGTTGGGACCCAGTACTTC